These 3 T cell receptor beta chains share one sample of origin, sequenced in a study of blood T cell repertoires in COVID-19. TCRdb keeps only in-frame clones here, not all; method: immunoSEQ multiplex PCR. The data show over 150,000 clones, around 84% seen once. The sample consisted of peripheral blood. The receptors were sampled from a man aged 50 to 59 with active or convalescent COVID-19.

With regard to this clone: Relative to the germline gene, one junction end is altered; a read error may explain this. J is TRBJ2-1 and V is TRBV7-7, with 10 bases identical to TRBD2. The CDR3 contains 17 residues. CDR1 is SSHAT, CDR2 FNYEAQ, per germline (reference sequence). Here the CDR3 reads CASSPWTSGSSYNEQFF. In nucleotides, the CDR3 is TGTGCTAGCAGCCCCTGGACTAGCGGTAGCTCCTACAATGAGCAGTTCTTC.

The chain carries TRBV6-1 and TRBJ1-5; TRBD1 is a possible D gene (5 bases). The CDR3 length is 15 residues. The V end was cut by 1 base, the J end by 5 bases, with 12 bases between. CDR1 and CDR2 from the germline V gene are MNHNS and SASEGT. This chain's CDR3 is CASSEGGGGDQPQHF. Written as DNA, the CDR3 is TGTGCCAGCAGTGAAGGCGGGGGAGGGGATCAGCCCCAGCATTTT.

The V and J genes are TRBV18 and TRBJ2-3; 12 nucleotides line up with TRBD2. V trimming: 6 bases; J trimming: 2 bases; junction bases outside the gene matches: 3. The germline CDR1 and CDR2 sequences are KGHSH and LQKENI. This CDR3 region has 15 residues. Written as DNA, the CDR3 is TGTGCCAGCTCCGGGACTAGCGGGCACACAGATACGCAGTATTTT. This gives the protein CASSGTSGHTDTQYF.